This record concerns one TCR beta chain sequence. Its antigen is unidentified. Repertoires were generated with immunoSEQ multiplex PCR, while TCRdb's copy carries only in-frame clones and drops some. Among some 40,000 clones listed, over 60% were seen once. These data belong to a study of vaccination effects on CD4 cells after COVID-19. Study as a whole: Either the BNT162b2 or mRNA-1273 vaccine was given to participants in two doses. Overall study results and limits: Late in the post-vaccination period, infection-induced and vaccine-induced clones underwent marked clonal contraction.

V lost 6 bases and J lost 5, with 14 bases in between. The CDR3 covers 14 residues. Germline V gene lookup returns CDR1 LNHDA and CDR2 SQIVND (reference sequence). Antigen-specific CD4+ T cells were expanded (with viral peptide pools) by the ViraFEST assay ahead of sequencing. After less than twelve days in culture, the CD4+ T cells were isolated. SARS-CoV-2 infection was confirmed by PCR in the person between March and December 2020. This receptor was identified in a human donor who had a prior SARS-CoV-2 infection. The sample here was CD4+ T cells from PBMCs cultured with HCoV-NL63 spike peptides, taken before COVID-19 vaccination. V usage is TRBV19 and J usage is TRBJ1-5; a weak D match, TRBD1 (5 bases). In DNA, the CDR3 is TGTGCCAGTAGCCTAGGACAAGACGATCAGCCCCAGCATTTT. Amino acid sequence: CASSLGQDDQPQHF.